The 32 T cell receptor beta chains below were found in one sample sequenced in a study of memory CD4+ T cells and cytomegalovirus serostatus. Single viable CD3+CD4+CD8-CD45RO+ cells were sorted as the memory CD4+ T cells. Data came from immunoSEQ multiplex PCR; TCRdb stores just in-frame clones and leaves some out. The repertoire holds under 55,000 clones, with approximately 80% as singletons. The sequencing input was memory CD4+ T cells from blood. These receptors were taken from an adult in good health and CMV-seropositive.

The rearrangement links TRBV11-3 to TRBJ1-2, with TRBD1 matching over 7 bases. The trim removed 5 bases at V and 3 bases at J, leaving 3 bases unmatched. The germline gives CDR1 SGHNT, CDR2 YENEEA. The CDR3 contains 13 residues. This CDR3 reads CASSPGQYYGYTF. CDR3 in DNA: TGTGCCAGCAGCCCGGGACAGTACTATGGCTACACCTTC.

The rearrangement uses TRBV7-2 and TRBJ2-1, with 9 bases fitting TRBD2. The CDR3 is 17 residues long. The V segment lost 6 bases and the J segment 10 bases; nucleotides outside the gene matches: 19. Germline V gene data show CDR1 as SGHTA and CDR2 as FQGNSA. DNA for the CDR3: TGTGCCAGCAGTAAAGCGTGGGCTAGCGGGATTGAAGGCGAGCAGTTCTTC. Protein sequence: CASSKAWASGIEGEQFF.

The J gene is TRBJ1-1, the V gene TRBV18, with 8 bases lining up with TRBD1. Germline trimming cut 5 bases from V and 5 bases from J; bases unmatched to any gene: 4. The CDR3 extends over 13 amino acids. The germline V gene encodes CDR1 KGHSH and CDR2 LQKENI. CDR3 residues: CASSGRGRTEAFF. In DNA, the CDR3 is TGTGCCAGCTCAGGCAGGGGGCGAACTGAAGCTTTCTTT.

The chain combines TRBV15 with TRBJ2-4; D gene uncertain. Germline V gene sequence: CDR1 LNHNV, CDR2 YYDKDF (reference sequence). Between the trimmed V and J ends, which lost 0 bases and 9 bases, there was a span of 12 bases. The CDR3 length is 14 residues. The CDR3 DNA is TGTGCCACCAGCAGAGATATCGCCGAGACCATTCAGTACTTC. As protein: CATSRDIAETIQYF.

The chain recombines TRBV30 with TRBJ1-1; D is ambiguous. The germline V gene has CDR1 GTSNPN and CDR2 SVGIG (reference sequence). V lost 2 bases, J lost 0 bases, and 13 bases lay in between. The CDR3 runs to 15 residues. CDR3 protein: CAWSNARTLNTEAFF. CDR3 DNA sequence: TGTGCCTGGAGTAATGCCAGAACCTTGAACACTGAAGCTTTCTTT.

The V gene is TRBV28, the J gene TRBJ1-2; TRBD1 matches at 10 bases. CDR3 length equals 13 residues. J gave up 8 bases and V 5 bases, and 5 bases lay outside the gene matches. Looked up from germline, CDR1 is MDHEN and CDR2 is SYDVKM. In DNA form, the CDR3 reads TGTGCCAGCAGTCGGGACAGGGGTTTAGGCTACACCTTC. Its protein is CASSRDRGLGYTF.

The CDR3 region is CASSRDLGPWNSPLHF. The DNA for the CDR3 is TGTGCCAGCAGCCGAGACCTCGGCCCTTGGAATTCACCCCTCCACTTT. The chain uses TRBV14 and TRBJ1-6; D gene ambiguous. The CDR3 extends over 16 amino acids. The germline V gene encodes CDR1 SGHDN and CDR2 FVKESK. Trimming took 4 bases from V and 7 from J, leaving 17 bases between them.

CDR3 DNA: TGTGCCAGCAGCCCCTCCCTTCCGACAGGGGAGGTCGTTAGGACTGAAGCTTTCTTT. Translating gives CASSPSLPTGEVVRTEAFF. The chain combines TRBV7-3 with TRBJ1-1; 8 nucleotides align to TRBD1. CDR3 length: 19 residues. With V trimmed by 5 bases and J by 5 bases, 22 bases remained unmatched. The germline CDR1 and CDR2 sequences are SGHTA and FQGTGA.

The J gene is TRBJ1-2, the V gene TRBV9; maybe TRBD1 (5 bases). Deletions cut 0 bases from V and 4 bases from J, with 10 bases between. The CDR3 extends over 14 amino acids. In germline, CDR1 is SGDLS, CDR2 YYNGEE. The CDR3, as DNA: TGTGCCAGCAGCGTAGGGGGGATTCGCTATGGCTACACCTTC. It translates to CASSVGGIRYGYTF.

The chain carries TRBV4-2 and TRBJ2-1, with 9 positions matching TRBD1. The V gene's germline CDR1 is LGHNA and CDR2 YNFKEQ. The V segment lost 1 base and the J segment 6 bases; nucleotides outside the gene matches: 7. This CDR3 has 16 residues. As DNA, the CDR3 is TGTGCCAGCAGCCAAGCGGGGACAGGGCGTGGCAATGAGCAGTTCTTC. Its translation: CASSQAGTGRGNEQFF.

The chain is built from TRBV29-1 and TRBJ2-1; D ambiguous. V was clipped by 2 bases and J by 4 bases, with 3 bases between them. Germline loops: CDR1 SQVTM, CDR2 ANQGSEA. This CDR3 is built from 11 residues. CDR3 nucleotides: TGCAGCGTTGAATTTTACAATGAGCAGTTCTTC. Its protein is CSVEFYNEQFF.

The gene calls are TRBV6-5 and TRBJ1-1; D uncertain. The V and J ends lost 5 bases and 7 bases respectively, with 17 bases between them. The CDR3 spans 14 residues. In germline, CDR1 is MNHEY, CDR2 SVGAGI. The DNA of the CDR3 is TGTGCCAGCAGTCCTCGTGGCCGGATGATTGAAGCTTTCTTT. It specifies CASSPRGRMIEAFF.

The V and J genes are TRBV27 and TRBJ2-3; 7 positions agree with TRBD2. Looked up from germline, CDR1 is MNHEY and CDR2 is SMNVEV (reference sequence). Trimming removed 5 bases from V and 4 bases from J; junction bases left unmatched: 12. CDR3 length: 16 residues. This CDR3 is CASSLRAAGKADTQYF. For the CDR3, the DNA is TGTGCCAGCAGTCTCCGCGCAGCGGGGAAGGCAGATACGCAGTATTTT.

V is TRBV7-6 and J is TRBJ2-7, with D perhaps TRBD1 (6 bases). CDR3 length: 14 residues. From germline, CDR1 is SGHVS and CDR2 FNYEAQ. V was shortened by 5 bases and J by 0 bases, with 11 bases between the two germline ends. In DNA form, the CDR3 reads TGTGCCAGCAGCCCGTTGGACAGCTCCTACGAGCAGTACTTC. It specifies CASSPLDSSYEQYF. The entire variable domain, with the rest obtained from reference TRBV7-6 and TRBJ2-7, is as follows: GAGVSQSPRYKVTKRGQDVALRCDPISGHVSLYWYRQALGQGPEFLTYFNYEAQQDKSGLPNDRFSAERPEGSISTLTIQRTEQRDSAMYRCASSPLDSSYEQYFGPGTRLTVT.

This clone was observed a handful of times. The rearrangement links TRBV19 to TRBJ1-2; D perhaps matches TRBD1 (5 bases). CDR3 length: 12 residues. V gave up 5 bases and J gave up 5 bases, with 9 bases separating them. Germline V CDR1 and CDR2: LNHDA, SQIVND (reference sequence). The CDR3 region is CASSETAYGYTF. The CDR3 bases are TGTGCCAGTAGTGAGACAGCGTATGGCTACACCTTC.

As to this clone: Other DNA sequences in this sample translate to the same CDR3. The chain recombines TRBV30 with TRBJ1-5; TRBD1 matches at 7 bases. J was trimmed by 4 bases and V by 3 bases; bases with no gene match: 3. There are 13 residues in the CDR3. CDR1 and CDR2 from the germline V gene are GTSNPN and SVGIG (reference sequence). The CDR3 spells CAWSSGGNQPQHF. For the CDR3, the DNA is TGTGCCTGGAGCTCAGGGGGGAATCAGCCCCAGCATTTT. The complete variable domain, with remaining parts taken from reference TRBV30 and TRBJ1-5, reads SQTIHQWPATLVQPVGSPLSLECTVEGTSNPNLYWYRQAAGRGLQLLFYSVGIGQISSEVPQNLSASRPQDRQFILSSKKLLLSDSGFYLCAWSSGGNQPQHFGDGTRLSIL.

V is TRBV5-8 and J is TRBJ2-1; 8 bases align to TRBD1. Germline V gene sequence: CDR1 SGHTS, CDR2 YDEGEE. V was clipped by 7 bases and J by 2 bases; unmatched bases: 11. There are 16 residues in the CDR3. The CDR3 loop is CASRNIRTGTYNEQFF. In DNA form, the CDR3 reads TGTGCCAGCCGGAATATCCGGACAGGGACCTACAATGAGCAGTTCTTC. Supplemented by reference TRBV5-8 and TRBJ2-1, the full variable domain reads EAGVTQSPTHLIKTRGQQATLRCSPISGHTSVYWYQQALGLGLQFLLWYDEGEERNRGNFPPRFSGRQFPNYSSELNVNALELEDSALYLCASRNIRTGTYNEQFFGPGTRLTVL.

V is TRBV5-1 and J is TRBJ1-1, with D perhaps TRBD1 (6 bases). V was pared by 4 bases and J by 4 bases, with 11 bases between. In germline, CDR1 is SGHRS, CDR2 YFSETQ. CDR3 size: 13 residues. The CDR3 sequence is CASSATGTTEAFF. The DNA of the CDR3 is TGCGCCAGCAGCGCCACAGGGACCACTGAAGCTTTCTTT.

This chain uses TRBV2 with TRBJ1-2; possible D gene TRBD1, 5 bases. The germline gives CDR1 SNHLY, CDR2 FYNNEI. The V end was cut by 4 bases, the J end by 4 bases, with 13 bases between. CDR3 length: 14 amino acids. CDR3 residues: CASSGPGVVYGYTF. In DNA, the CDR3 is TGTGCCAGCAGTGGTCCGGGGGTAGTCTATGGCTACACCTTC.

The genes are TRBV21-1 and TRBJ2-7; TRBD1 was called by the table and not checked on the DNA. TRBV21-1 is assigned pseudogene status. This CDR3 spans 12 amino acids. The CDR3 reads CASSKDRNEQYF. CDR3 in DNA: TGTGCCAGCAGCAAAGACAGGAACGAGCAGTACTTC.

The rearrangement links TRBV11-2 to TRBJ1-2; D is unclear. The germline V gene has CDR1 SGHAT and CDR2 FQNNGV. The CDR3 loop spans 15 amino acids. V lost 1 base, J lost 4 bases, and 13 bases lay in between. In nucleotides, the CDR3 is TGTGCCAGCAGCTTAGGAACACGGGGTATCTATGGCTACACCTTC. This gives the protein CASSLGTRGIYGYTF.

V is TRBV7-2 and J is TRBJ2-3, with 9 bases lining up with TRBD2. The V gene's germline CDR1 is SGHTA and CDR2 FQGNSA. This CDR3 has 15 amino acids. V lost 1 base to trimming and J lost 5 bases; unmatched junction nucleotides: 4. CDR3 nucleotides: TGTGCCAGCAGCTTAGGCGGGGGGGCCATAGATACGCAGTATTTT. Protein product: CASSLGGGAIDTQYF.

The V gene is TRBV7-2, the J gene TRBJ1-1; D is possibly TRBD1 (5 bases). The CDR3 has 14 amino acids. Germline assignment: CDR1 SGHTA and CDR2 FQGNSA. Between the trimmed V and J ends, which lost 8 bases and 4 bases, there was a span of 17 bases. The CDR3 protein is CASLMSQGLTEAFF. The CDR3 DNA reads as TGTGCCAGCCTCATGAGCCAGGGTCTCACTGAAGCTTTCTTT.

CDR3 in DNA: TGTGCCAGCAGTCCTAAGACAGTATACGAGCAGTACTTC. Amino acid sequence: CASSPKTVYEQYF. This sequence joins TRBV7-8 and TRBJ2-7; D might be TRBD1 (5 bases). This CDR3 contains 13 residues. Germline V gene sequence: CDR1 SGHVS, CDR2 FQNEAQ. With 6 bases removed from V and 4 bases from J, the gap between germline ends came to 13 bases.

The chain recombines TRBV4-3 with TRBJ2-5, with 7 bases aligning to TRBD1. Per the germline V gene, CDR1 is LGHNA and CDR2 is YSLEER. CDR3 length: 15 amino acids. Losses at the gene ends were 3 bases for V and 0 bases for J; bases not matched to a gene: 4. The chain's CDR3 is CASSHSTGYQETQYF. CDR3 in DNA: TGCGCCAGCAGCCACTCGACAGGGTACCAAGAGACCCAGTACTTC.

The V and J genes are TRBV18 and TRBJ2-3; 9 bases fit TRBD2. The V segment lost 2 bases and the J segment 2 bases; nucleotides outside the gene matches: 8. The germline gives CDR1 KGHSH, CDR2 LQKENI. CDR3 length: 17 amino acids. CDR3 bases: TGTGCCAGCTCACCATTCGCGACTAGCGGATACACAGATACGCAGTATTTT. Translating gives CASSPFATSGYTDTQYF.

The V call is TRBV7-9, the J call TRBJ2-6; D gene uncertain. CDR3 length equals 15 residues. Trimming cost V 1 base and J 4 bases, with 8 bases left between them. Germline-derived CDR1 and CDR2 are SEHNR and FQNEAQ (reference sequence). CDR3 sequence (DNA): TGTGCCAGCAGCTTAGTTTCCCAGGGGGCCAACGTCCTGACTTTC. It yields the protein CASSLVSQGANVLTF.

A single count supports this clone. The CDR3 protein is CSVEGRLGELFF. The DNA of the CDR3 is TGCAGCGTTGAGGGCAGGTTGGGGGAGCTGTTTTTT. The chain joins TRBV29-1 to TRBJ2-2, with D unclear. The CDR3 covers 12 residues. V lost 3 bases and J lost 8, with 10 bases in between. Per germline, CDR1 SQVTM and CDR2 ANQGSEA.

The rearrangement uses TRBV9 and TRBJ2-1, with TRBD2 matching 9 bases. V was clipped by 0 bases and J by 12 bases; unmatched bases: 7. The germline gives CDR1 SGDLS, CDR2 YYNGEE. The CDR3 extends over 14 amino acids. The CDR3 loop is CASSVALAGRRQFF. The CDR3 nucleotides read TGTGCCAGCAGCGTAGCCCTAGCGGGGAGAAGGCAGTTCTTC. The whole variable domain, filled in from reference TRBV9 and TRBJ2-1, reads DSGVTQTPKHLITATGQRVTLRCSPRSGDLSVYWYQQSLDQGLQFLIQYYNGEERAKGNILERFSAQQFPDLHSELNLSSLELGDSALYFCASSVALAGRRQFFGPGTRLTVL.

The chain uses TRBV5-6 and TRBJ1-2; no definite D call. This CDR3 spans 14 amino acids. The V end was cut by 2 bases, the J end by 1 base, with 9 bases between. Germline V gene sequence: CDR1 SGHDT, CDR2 YYEEEE. CDR3 region: CASSFSRINYGYTF. DNA for the CDR3: TGTGCCAGCAGCTTCTCTCGGATTAACTATGGCTACACCTTC.

The chain carries TRBV10-2 and TRBJ2-2; no definite D call. Germline V gene data show CDR1 as WSHSY and CDR2 as SAAADI. Trimming cost V 0 bases and J 3 bases, with 2 bases left between them. The CDR3 is 13 residues long. The CDR3 region has the DNA TGCGCCAGCAGTGAGTCCTACACCGGGGAGCTGTTTTTT. Translated, it gives CASSESYTGELFF.

This chain connects TRBV7-3 to TRBJ1-1; TRBD1 might be the D (5 bases). The germline CDR1 and CDR2 sequences are SGHTA and FQGTGA. The CDR3 spans 13 residues. V was clipped by 11 bases and J by 4 bases, with 17 bases between them. CDR3 coding DNA: TGTGCCCTCTCAACGGGGGGAGTCACTGAAGCTTTCTTT. Translated: CALSTGGVTEAFF.